Sequencing of this T cell receptor (beta chain) was carried out in a study of CD8+CD57+ T cells in acquired aplastic anemia. Study-wide background: Sorted CD4+ and CD8+ cells gave a mean 3.2 ug DNA, range roughly 0.18 to 27.4 ug. CD4+ cell libraries from healthy donors averaged about 10.8 million reads.

The table lists this clonotype with many counts. Antigen unknown. V was trimmed by 0 bases and J by 4 bases, leaving 4 bases between them. Germline assignment: CDR1 LGHNT and CDR2 FRNRAP. The CDR3 is 12 amino acids. CDR3 and TCR beta VDJ profiling relied on genomic DNA as the template. TCRdb fed the reads into MiXCR, producing one record per CDR3 protein. Here the sample spans tens of thousands of distinct CDR3 sequences, approximately 45% being singletons. Study-level results: CD8+ Simpson's diversity showed no significant patient-control difference. Common to patients and controls were 25 to 30 CD8+ CDR3 sequences.

The chain uses TRBV12-5 and TRBJ2-7; D unresolved. This receptor was taken from a human donor in good health, serving as a control. The sample consisted of sorted CD4+, CD8+, or CD8+CD57+ T cells (not recorded which) from PBMCs. The CDR3 region has the DNA TGTGCTAGTGGTTTGGTACCTTACGAGCAGTACTTC. Protein sequence: CASGLVPYEQYF.